The rows below give T cell receptor beta chains drawn from one sample of a study of siplizumab effects on memory and regulatory T cells. Using immunoSEQ multiplex PCR, the repertoire was profiled, and TCRdb retains in-frame clones only, with some absent. Altogether some 97,000 clones are present, 75% to 95% being singletons, with the ten largest covering 0.15%. The sequenced sample consisted of CD4+ T cells sorted from blood. These TCRs come from a human donor in good health. Both conserved end residues are part of each CDR3. The D gene is left open where the match is weak. Clone size is not always given. Where it is, it says once, few, many or a class for expanded clones.

j_call v_call d_call clone_size cdr3_aa cdr3_nt
TRBJ1-1 TRBV5-1 . . CASSLVWGNTEAFF TGCGCCAGCAGCTTGGTGTGGGGGAACACTGAAGCTTTCTTT
TRBJ1-2 TRBV6-6 . . CASSSGRPKGYTF TGTGCCAGCAGCTCGGGCCGACCGAAGGGCTACACCTTC
TRBJ2-1 TRBV10-1 TRBD2 . CASSSGGASYNEQFF TGCGCCAGCAGTAGCGGGGGGGCCTCCTACAATGAGCAGTTCTTC
TRBJ1-5 TRBV5-1 TRBD1 . CASSLGDSVNQPQHF TGCGCCAGCAGCTTGGGGGACAGCGTCAATCAGCCCCAGCATTTT
TRBJ2-7 TRBV7-9 . . CASSPQSYYEQYF TGTGCCAGCAGCCCCCAATCCTACTACGAGCAGTACTTC
TRBJ1-1 TRBV6-1 TRBD1 . CASRETGGYNTEAFF TGTGCCAGCCGAGAGACAGGGGGCTACAACACTGAAGCTTTCTTT
TRBJ2-5 TRBV5-6 . . CASRAEGLGETQYF TGTGCCAGCAGGGCCGAGGGACTCGGAGAGACCCAGTACTTC
TRBJ2-1 TRBV5-1 . . CASSSDSFSYNEQFF TGCGCCAGCAGTAGCGACAGTTTTTCCTACAATGAGCAGTTCTTC
TRBJ1-5 TRBV30 . once CAWSSHMGGLSNQPQHF TGTGCCTGGAGTTCACACATGGGGGGCCTTAGCAATCAGCCCCAGCATTTT
TRBJ2-3 TRBV19 TRBD2 once CASSTPSGGTDTQYF TGTGCCAGTAGCACCCCTAGCGGGGGCACAGATACGCAGTATTTT
TRBJ1-6 TRBV6-5 . . CASSYRGYNSPLHF TGTGCCAGCAGTTACAGAGGTTATAATTCACCCCTCCACTTT
TRBJ2-1 TRBV9 . . CASSVGEGSYNEQFF TGTGCCAGCAGCGTAGGCGAGGGGAGTTACAATGAGCAGTTCTTC
TRBJ2-1 TRBV19 TRBD2 . CASSKIAGGLSYNEQFF TGTGCCAGTAGTAAAATCGCGGGGGGACTCTCCTACAATGAGCAGTTCTTC
TRBJ1-5 TRBV4-1 . . CASSQEARANQPQHF TGCGCCAGCAGCCAAGAGGCCAGGGCCAATCAGCCCCAGCATTTT
TRBJ2-3 TRBV7-3 . . CASSLTGADTQYF TGTGCCAGCAGCTTAACGGGAGCGGATACGCAGTATTTT
TRBJ1-1 TRBV5-1 TRBD1 . CASSSSGGGTEAFF TGCGCCAGCAGCTCGTCAGGGGGAGGCACTGAAGCTTTCTTT
TRBJ2-5 TRBV5-1 TRBD2 . CASSHKVTSGFSETQYF TGCGCCAGCAGCCACAAGGTGACTAGCGGGTTCTCAGAGACCCAGTACTTC
TRBJ2-2 TRBV29-1 . . CSVGRQTTGELFF TGCAGCGTTGGTCGGCAGACCACCGGGGAGCTGTTTTTT
TRBJ1-1 TRBV9 . . CASSVGGGSRRTEAFF TGTGCCAGCAGCGTAGGAGGAGGGAGTCGTCGCACTGAAGCTTTCTTT
TRBJ2-7 TRBV28 . . CASSLEWETEQYF TGTGCCAGCAGTTTAGAGTGGGAAACCGAGCAGTACTTC
TRBJ2-3 TRBV11-2 TRBD2 . CASSPTRLAGGSTDTQYF TGTGCCAGCAGCCCGACCAGACTAGCGGGGGGAAGCACAGATACGCAGTATTTT
TRBJ2-7 TRBV5-1 TRBD2 . CASSHIDLTSGYEQYF TGCGCCAGCAGCCACATAGACCTGACTAGCGGGTACGAGCAGTACTTC
TRBJ2-3 TRBV5-1 TRBD1 . CASSLGGQGADTQYF TGCGCCAGCAGCTTGGGGGGACAGGGGGCAGATACGCAGTATTTT
TRBJ2-3 TRBV2 . once CASSENWRSTDTQYF TGTGCCAGCAGTGAAAATTGGCGGAGCACAGATACGCAGTATTTT
TRBJ1-2 TRBV29-1 . . CSVEGGGYTF TGCAGCGTTGAGGGCGGTGGCTACACCTTC
TRBJ1-2 TRBV5-6 . . CASSLGHGYTF TGTGCCAGCAGCCTCGGACATGGCTACACCTTC
TRBJ1-2 TRBV28 . . CASSRDVYGYTF TGTGCCAGCAGTAGGGACGTCTATGGCTACACCTTC
TRBJ2-1 TRBV5-6 TRBD2 . CASSSNGGAWNEQFF TGTGCCAGCAGCTCTAACGGGGGGGCCTGGAATGAGCAGTTCTTC
TRBJ2-7 TRBV11-2 TRBD2 . CASSLGARGVPYEQYF TGTGCCAGCAGCTTAGGGGCCCGGGGGGTCCCCTACGAGCAGTACTTC
TRBJ1-1 TRBV6-6 . . CASSYFPEAFF TGTGCCAGCAGTTACTTCCCTGAAGCTTTCTTT
TRBJ1-6 TRBV7-2 TRBD1 . CASSSGQAYNSPLHF TGTGCCAGCAGCTCAGGACAGGCCTATAATTCACCCCTCCACTTT
TRBJ2-1 TRBV10-3 . . CAISTGETPYNEQFF TGTGCCATCAGTACGGGGGAGACCCCCTACAATGAGCAGTTCTTC
TRBJ2-2 TRBV6-5 . . CASRIRLGGTGELFF TGTGCCAGCCGTATTAGGCTAGGAGGCACCGGGGAGCTGTTTTTT
TRBJ2-7 TRBV2 TRBD2 . CASQTSGGSYEQYF TGTGCCAGCCAGACTAGCGGGGGCTCCTACGAGCAGTACTTC
TRBJ1-1 TRBV20-1 . . CSASGTEAFF TGCAGTGCTAGCGGCACTGAAGCTTTCTTT